This TCR beta chain came from a study of T cell responses to AZD1222 COVID-19 vaccine. Study-level points and caveats: Unmutated regions of variants are reportedly targeted by nearly half of spike-specific TCRs.

As regards this clone: Its matching antigen is unknown.

Whether given at about 4 or about 12 weeks, second doses were pooled. J gave up 6 bases and V 4 bases, and 9 bases lay outside the gene matches. The CDR3 is made up of 14 amino acids. CDR1 and CDR2 (germline): SGHTS, YDEGEE. The method was immunoSEQ multiplex PCR; TCRdb's version includes in-frame clones alone and lacks a portion of them. The sample lists tens of thousands of clones, approximately 88% seen once, with more than 9% in the top ten. The chain uses TRBV5-8 and TRBJ1-1; 7 bases match TRBD1. The sequence was collected from an adult who received the AZD1222 COVID-19 vaccine. Source: peripheral blood, taken 28 days after the second AZD1222 dose. For the CDR3, the DNA is TGTGCCAGCAGCCTAACTGGGGGGACAGCTGAAGCTTTCTTT. This sequence encodes CASSLTGGTAEAFF.